This T cell receptor beta chain is from a study of T cell repertoires in cytomegalovirus infection. Study background: CMV epitopes, recently identified HLA-C-restricted and well-studied HLA-B-restricted, were used. General study findings and limits: CMV-specific TCR beta clonotypes restricted by HLA-C dominated the ex vivo response.

TCRdb analysed the reads with MiXCR anew, one entry per CDR3 protein. The table has just under 500,000 distinct CDR3 sequences, 25% to 35% seen once. The germline V gene encodes CDR1 MGHRA and CDR2 YSYEKL. This CDR3 region has 13 residues. Notes on this clonotype: The target antigen is unknown. Germline is not matched at one junction end, which may reflect a read error.

This sample comprised cultured PBMCs, obtained from culture after CMV antigen stimulation. This chain uses TRBV4-1 with TRBJ2-3; D is unresolved. This receptor was identified in a human donor in good health (CMV status not recorded). Some clones in this sample may be carry-over from other donors' samples. The CDR3: CASSQVGADTQYF. The DNA for the CDR3 is TGCGCCAGCAGTCAAGTAGGTGCAGATACGCAGTATTTT.